Listed here are 30 T cell receptor beta chains from one sample, sequenced in a study of blood T cell repertoires in COVID-19. The method was immunoSEQ multiplex PCR; TCRdb's version includes in-frame clones alone and lacks a portion of them. Among about 340,000 clones listed, 83% were seen once. Sequencing input: peripheral blood. These receptors originate from a man younger than 45 with active or convalescent COVID-19.

The CDR3 sequence is CASSLSGTSLNEQYF. CDR3 in DNA: TGTGCCAGCAGCTTAAGCGGGACTAGCTTAAACGAGCAGTACTTC. The chain combines TRBV7-6 with TRBJ2-7; 9 bases align to TRBD2. The CDR3 runs 15 residues. V trimming: 2 bases; J trimming: 5 bases; junction bases outside the gene matches: 7. The germline CDR1 and CDR2 sequences are SGHVS and FNYEAQ. The full variable domain, its missing parts supplied by reference TRBV7-6 and TRBJ2-7, is GAGVSQSPRYKVTKRGQDVALRCDPISGHVSLYWYRQALGQGPEFLTYFNYEAQQDKSGLPNDRFSAERPEGSISTLTIQRTEQRDSAMYRCASSLSGTSLNEQYFGPGTRLTVT.

The chain joins TRBV28 to TRBJ1-1; 9 bases map to TRBD1. Per germline, CDR1 MDHEN and CDR2 SYDVKM. There are 14 residues in the CDR3. The J segment lost 1 base and the V segment lost 4 bases, leaving 1 base of the junction unmatched. CDR3 amino acids: CASSSGQGNTEAFF. The CDR3 nucleotides are TGTGCCAGCAGTTCGGGACAGGGGAACACTGAAGCTTTCTTT.

CDR3 protein: CASSLGQGKVQPQHF. Written as DNA, the CDR3 is TGTGCCAGCAGTTTGGGCCAGGGCAAGGTTCAGCCCCAGCATTTT. The chain couples TRBV28 to TRBJ1-5, with TRBD1 as a possible D gene (5 bases). V dropped 3 bases and J dropped 6 bases, with 15 bases sitting between them. Germline assignment: CDR1 MDHEN and CDR2 SYDVKM. The CDR3 is made up of 15 amino acids.

This chain joins TRBV6-5 and TRBJ1-2; D ambiguous. Germline assignment: CDR1 MNHEY and CDR2 SVGAGI. The CDR3 runs to 14 residues. V gave up 0 bases and J gave up 4 bases, with 9 bases separating them. CDR3 in DNA: TGTGCCAGCAGTTACTCGGCGGGAGGCTATGGCTACACCTTC. Protein: CASSYSAGGYGYTF.

The V call is TRBV4-2, the J call TRBJ2-1, with 13 bases matching TRBD2. Trimming removed 4 bases from V and 4 bases from J; junction bases left unmatched: 1. Looked up from germline, CDR1 is LGHNA and CDR2 is YNFKEQ. The CDR3 covers 15 residues. CDR3 amino acids: CASSPGLAGYNEQFF. CDR3 sequence (DNA): TGTGCCAGCAGCCCGGGACTAGCGGGGTACAATGAGCAGTTCTTC.

CDR3 in amino acids: CASSTATGYGYTF. The CDR3 nucleotides are TGTGCCAGCAGTACGGCTACAGGCTATGGCTACACCTTC. The chain employs TRBV6-5 and TRBJ1-2, with a possible D match to TRBD1 (5 bases). Trimming removed 5 bases at V and 4 bases at J, with 11 bases between. Germline V gene data show CDR1 as MNHEY and CDR2 as SVGAGI. This CDR3 comprises 13 residues.

V is TRBV2 and J is TRBJ2-7; 7 bases fit TRBD1. The CDR3 has 10 amino acids. Losses at the gene ends were 9 bases for V and 12 bases for J; bases not matched to a gene: 8. Germline V gene lookup returns CDR1 SNHLY and CDR2 FYNNEI. CDR3 in amino acids: CASKVGTVYF. CDR3 bases: TGTGCCAGTAAGGTGGGGACAGTGTACTTC.

The rearrangement joins TRBV6-5 to TRBJ2-2, with 12 bases lining up with TRBD1. This CDR3 region has 15 residues. Germline lookup yields CDR1 MNHEY and CDR2 SVGAGI. The V segment lost 10 bases and the J segment 8 bases; nucleotides outside the gene matches: 11. In DNA form, the CDR3 reads TGTGCCACCTCTCCGGGACAGGGGGCGTTTGGGGAGCTGTTTTTT. Amino acids: CATSPGQGAFGELFF.

The chain couples TRBV6-4 to TRBJ2-6; 8 bases agree with TRBD1. The CDR3 contains 16 residues. The germline gives CDR1 MRHNA, CDR2 SNTAGT. V lost 11 bases, J lost 0 bases, and 9 bases stayed unmatched. The CDR3 here is CADRDRCFSGANVLTF. The DNA of the CDR3 is TGTGCCGACCGGGACAGGTGCTTCTCTGGGGCCAACGTCCTGACTTTC.

This clone was observed a handful of times. The V gene is TRBV7-2, the J gene TRBJ2-3, with 10 bases that match TRBD2. Losses at the gene ends were 5 bases for V and 4 bases for J; bases not matched to a gene: 6. The CDR3 sequence is 15 residues long. The germline gives CDR1 SGHTA, CDR2 FQGNSA. CDR3 bases: TGTGCCAGCAGCACGGGACTAGCGTCAGCAGATACGCAGTATTTT. The encoded protein is CASSTGLASADTQYF.

This clone was seen a handful of times. The chain uses TRBV20-1 and TRBJ2-1, with 7 bases fitting TRBD2. The germline V gene encodes CDR1 DFQATT and CDR2 SNEGSKA (reference sequence). The CDR3 covers 14 residues. The junction had 5 bases not matched to a gene; V was cut back by 3 bases and J by 3 bases. For the CDR3, the DNA is TGCAGTGCTAGTACTAGCGAAGTCTACAATGAGCAGTTCTTC. As protein: CSASTSEVYNEQFF.

This clone appeared a single time. This CDR3 reads CASSLVGTRHNEQFF. CDR3 nucleotides: TGTGCCAGCAGCTTAGTTGGGACTCGCCACAATGAGCAGTTCTTC. The chain employs TRBV7-2 and TRBJ2-1; D is perhaps TRBD2 (6 bases). The CDR3 runs to 15 residues. Trimming stripped 1 base from V and 5 bases from J, with 12 bases between. Germline CDR1 and CDR2: SGHTA and FQGNSA.

V and J are TRBV3-1 (or the pseudogene TRBV3-2) and TRBJ1-2; no reliable D call. CDR1 is LGHDT, CDR2 YNNKEL, per germline (reference sequence). The CDR3 contains 14 residues. Trimming took off 4 bases at V and 5 bases at J, with 14 bases between the two ends. The CDR3 loop is CASSLREFSYGYTF. The CDR3 DNA follows: TGTGCCAGCAGCCTCCGGGAGTTTAGTTATGGCTACACCTTC.

The chain combines TRBV19 with TRBJ2-7; maybe TRBD2 (6 bases). The CDR3 is made up of 12 amino acids. V was shortened by 3 bases and J by 3 bases, with 6 bases between the two germline ends. CDR1 LNHDA and CDR2 SQIVND come from the germline V gene (reference sequence). DNA for the CDR3: TGTGCCAGTAGTATCGGGGGCTACGAGCAGTACTTC. This sequence encodes CASSIGGYEQYF.

The genes are TRBV5-4 and TRBJ1-2; D remains unclear. CDR3 length equals 12 residues. Germline CDR1 SGHNT, CDR2 YYREEE (reference sequence). V lost 6 bases to trimming and J lost 5 bases, with 11 bases between them. CDR3 in amino acids: CASMGGAYGYTF. The CDR3, as DNA: TGTGCCAGCATGGGTGGAGCGTATGGCTACACCTTC.

The chain joins TRBV7-9 to TRBJ1-2, with D perhaps matching TRBD1 (5 bases). Germline V gene lookup returns CDR1 SEHNR and CDR2 FQNEAQ (reference sequence). The CDR3 has 13 amino acids. Trimming pared 5 bases from V and 5 bases from J, leaving 12 bases between. CDR3 coding DNA: TGTGCCAGCAGCCGTCTGGGGCAGTATGGCTACACCTTC. Translating it yields CASSRLGQYGYTF.

This sequence joins TRBV7-2 and TRBJ2-1; 10 bases line up with TRBD1. The CDR3 contains 16 residues. The germline gives CDR1 SGHTA, CDR2 FQGNSA. The V segment lost 5 bases and the J segment 6 bases; nucleotides outside the gene matches: 10. The chain's CDR3 is CASSKPPGQGTNEQFF. CDR3 nucleotides: TGTGCCAGCAGCAAACCACCGGGACAGGGGACCAATGAGCAGTTCTTC. Using reference TRBV7-2 and TRBJ2-1 for the parts outside the CDR3, the full variable domain is GAGVSQSPSNKVTEKGKDVELRCDPISGHTALYWYRQSLGQGLEFLIYFQGNSAPDKSGLPSDRFSAERTGGSVSTLTIQRTQQEDSAVYLCASSKPPGQGTNEQFFGPGTRLTVL.

A few counts support this clone. V is TRBV21-1 and J is TRBJ1-5. TRBV21-1 is noted as a pseudogene. The CDR3 is 16 amino acids. CDR3 sequence: CASSNRVVNSNQPQHF. The CDR3 DNA sequence: TGTGCCAGCAGCAATCGCGTGGTCAATAGCAATCAGCCCCAGCATTTT.

This rearrangement joins TRBV12-3 or TRBV12-4 to TRBJ1-5, with TRBD1 matching 10 bases. V lost 6 bases to trimming and J lost 5 bases; unmatched junction nucleotides: 1. This CDR3 is 13 amino acids long. The CDR3 protein is CASRGQGHQPQHF. The CDR3 coding sequence is TGTGCCAGCAGGGGACAGGGGCATCAGCCCCAGCATTTT.

CDR3 sequence (DNA): TGTGCCAGCAGTTACGTCTTAAGACAGGCCTCTAACTATGGCTACACCTTC. This encodes CASSYVLRQASNYGYTF. The chain is built from TRBV6-2 or TRBV6-3 and TRBJ1-2, with D perhaps matching TRBD1 (6 bases). CDR1 is MNHEY and CDR2 is SVGEGT in the germline V gene. CDR3 length: 17 residues. The V end lost 2 bases, the J end lost 0 bases, and 16 bases lay between the germline ends.

V usage is TRBV5-4 and J usage is TRBJ1-2; D not resolved. Germline V lookup: CDR1 SGHNT, CDR2 YYREEE (reference sequence). Trimming stripped 4 bases from V and 8 bases from J, with 12 bases between. This CDR3 has 12 amino acids. CDR3 DNA sequence: TGTGCCAGCAGCCCCCGGGGAGGCGGCTACACCTTC. Translation: CASSPRGGGYTF.

V usage is TRBV15 and J usage is TRBJ1-2; D gene ambiguous. V lost 5 bases to trimming and J lost 2 bases, with 12 bases between them. Germline assignment: CDR1 LNHNV and CDR2 YYDKDF (reference sequence). The CDR3 runs 14 residues. CDR3 sequence reads: CATSLGSDNYGYTF. In nucleotides, the CDR3 is TGTGCCACCAGCCTCGGCAGCGACAACTATGGCTACACCTTC.

The chain uses TRBV11-3 and TRBJ1-1, with TRBD1 as a possible D gene (6 bases). The CDR3 totals 13 residues. Trimming left V 5 bases short and J 6 bases short, with 13 bases between. In germline, CDR1 is SGHNT, CDR2 YENEEA. The DNA for the CDR3 is TGTGCCAGCAGCCCCTCAGACAGGTCTGAAGCTTTCTTT. This translates into CASSPSDRSEAFF.

V and J are TRBV27 and TRBJ2-7, with unresolved D. The V end was cut by 2 bases, the J end by 6 bases, with 11 bases between. This CDR3 region has 13 residues. CDR1 MNHEY and CDR2 SMNVEV come from the germline V gene (reference sequence). The CDR3 sequence: CASSLGQTSEQYF. CDR3 bases: TGTGCCAGCAGTTTAGGGCAAACCTCCGAGCAGTACTTC.

The V and J genes are TRBV5-1 and TRBJ1-2; no clear D gene. Germline values: CDR1 SGHRS, CDR2 YFSETQ. The CDR3 is 13 residues long. The germline V and J ends were trimmed by 2 bases and 4 bases, with 9 bases remaining between them. The CDR3 DNA reads TGCGCCAGCAGCTTCGCGGGTGGCTATGGCTACACCTTC. The encoded protein is CASSFAGGYGYTF.

The V gene is TRBV25-1, the J gene TRBJ2-1; 9 bases line up with TRBD1. The CDR3 is 14 amino acids. With V trimmed by 8 bases and J by 3 bases, 5 bases remained unmatched. Germline V lookup: CDR1 MGHDK, CDR2 SYGVNS. CDR3 sequence: CASERQGGYNEQFF. The CDR3 DNA reads TGTGCCAGCGAAAGACAGGGGGGCTACAATGAGCAGTTCTTC. Filled out from reference TRBV25-1 and TRBJ2-1, the complete variable domain reads EADIYQTPRYLVIGTGKKITLECSQTMGHDKMYWYQQDPGMELHLIHYSYGVNSTEKGDLSSESTVSRIRTEHFPLTLESARPSHTSQYLCASERQGGYNEQFFGPGTRLTVL.

This rearrangement joins TRBV5-1 to TRBJ1-5; no clear D gene. The CDR3 sequence is 14 residues long. The V end lost 0 bases, the J end lost 7 bases, and 11 bases lay between the germline ends. Germline V gene lookup returns CDR1 SGHRS and CDR2 YFSETQ. CDR3 protein: CASSLGAGQQPQHF. CDR3 coding DNA: TGCGCCAGCAGCTTGGGGGCAGGTCAACAGCCCCAGCATTTT.

This chain joins TRBV5-1 and TRBJ1-1; the match to TRBD1 covers 7 bases. Germline CDR1 and CDR2: SGHRS and YFSETQ. After removal of 3 bases from V and 4 bases from J, the junction contained 6 bases not matched to a gene. The CDR3 totals 14 residues. CDR3 coding DNA: TGCGCCAGCAGCTCGCGGGGACAGTTCACTGAAGCTTTCTTT. Translation gives CASSSRGQFTEAFF.

The chain uses TRBV5-5 and TRBJ2-7; D not resolved. Between the trimmed V and J ends, which lost 2 bases and 3 bases, there was a span of 9 bases. This CDR3 contains 13 residues. Germline CDR1 is SGHKS and CDR2 is YYEKEE (reference sequence). This CDR3 reads CASSLEQIYEQYF. The CDR3 DNA is TGTGCCAGCAGCTTAGAACAGATCTACGAGCAGTACTTC.

The V call is TRBV27, the J call TRBJ2-5; 12 positions match TRBD1. CDR1 is MNHEY and CDR2 is SMNVEV in the germline V gene (reference sequence). The CDR3 runs 15 residues. The V and J ends lost 8 bases and 4 bases, in that order; junction bases with no gene match: 8. CDR3 loop: CASGGTGGFGETQYF. DNA of the CDR3: TGTGCCAGCGGGGGGACAGGGGGCTTCGGAGAGACCCAGTACTTC.